This is a list of T cell receptor beta chains from one sample in a study of cytomegalovirus exposure and HLA in healthy donors. TCRdb's table, derived via immunoSEQ multiplex PCR, lists solely in-frame clones and lacks some. The data hold about 170,000 clones, with more than 70% observed a single time. The sequenced sample was PBMCs. Every receptor here comes from a woman aged 45 to 65 in good health and CMV-seropositive. Both conserved end residues are part of each CDR3. The D gene is left open where the match is weak. The size field is filled for only some rows; it gives once, few, many or a size class.

D | J | size | V | CDR3 | DNA
TRBD1 | TRBJ2-7 | few | TRBV10-3 | CAIRRGTGSSEQYF | TGTGCCATCAGGAGAGGGACAGGGAGTAGCGAGCAGTACTTC
NA | TRBJ1-1 | once | TRBV30 | CAWSLGGPNTEAFF | TGTGCCTGGAGCCTGGGAGGGCCAAACACTGAAGCTTTCTTT
NA | TRBJ1-1 | NA | TRBV19 | CASNPDRLGAVEAFF | TGTGCCAGTAACCCCGACAGGTTGGGGGCTGTTGAAGCTTTCTTT
TRBD2 | TRBJ2-7 | NA | TRBV7-2 | CASSFPLAGGLEEQYF | TGTGCCAGCAGCTTTCCCTTAGCGGGGGGGCTGGAAGAGCAGTACTTC
NA | TRBJ1-4 | NA | TRBV6-1 | CASSELAAQKLFF | TGTGCCAGCAGTGAACTGGCGGCTCAAAAACTGTTTTTT
NA | TRBJ2-5 | NA | TRBV10-3 | CAMAFRNGETQYF | TGTGCCATGGCGTTCCGAAACGGGGAGACCCAGTACTTC
NA | TRBJ1-4 | NA | TRBV19 | CASSIGHSQNEKLFF | TGTGCCAGTAGTATTGGGCACAGTCAAAATGAAAAACTGTTTTTT
TRBD1 | TRBJ2-7 | NA | TRBV5-1 | CASSLAGTGYEQYF | TGCGCCAGCAGCTTGGCCGGGACAGGCTACGAGCAGTACTTC
NA | TRBJ1-1 | NA | TRBV7-2 | CASSLVGGPGTEAFF | TGTGCCAGCAGCTTAGTGGGGGGACCCGGGACTGAAGCTTTCTTT
NA | TRBJ2-5 | NA | TRBV15 | CATSRAGVWSQETQYF | TGTGCCACCAGCAGAGCGGGAGTGTGGTCCCAAGAGACCCAGTACTTC
TRBD1 | TRBJ1-2 | NA | TRBV27 | CASSFGQGVGGYTF | TGTGCCAGCAGTTTCGGACAGGGGGTGGGTGGCTACACCTTC
TRBD1 | TRBJ2-5 | NA | TRBV11-2 | CASSFRGQAMETQYF | TGTGCCAGCAGCTTTCGCGGACAGGCGATGGAGACCCAGTACTTC
TRBD2 | TRBJ2-1 | few | TRBV7-6 | CASSLVAGGNEQFF | TGTGCCAGCAGCTTAGTAGCGGGGGGAAATGAGCAGTTCTTC
TRBD1 | TRBJ1-1 | NA | TRBV7-6 | CASSPAWDRGAPGTEAFF | TGTGCCAGCAGCCCTGCTTGGGACAGGGGTGCTCCGGGCACTGAAGCTTTCTTT
NA | TRBJ2-1 | NA | TRBV5-1 | CASRSLAQYNEQFF | TGCGCCAGCAGATCCCTAGCGCAATACAATGAGCAGTTCTTC
NA | TRBJ2-7 | NA | TRBV11-1 | CASSLEGGPLREQYF | TGTGCCAGCAGCTTAGAAGGAGGACCCCTAAGGGAGCAGTACTTC
NA | TRBJ2-1 | few | TRBV6-4 | CASSARGINNEQFF | TGTGCCAGCAGCGCAAGGGGTATAAACAATGAGCAGTTCTTC
NA | TRBJ1-1 | NA | TRBV28 | CASSFSGMNTEAFF | TGTGCCAGCAGTTTCTCAGGTATGAACACTGAAGCTTTCTTT
NA | TRBJ1-1 | NA | TRBV7-6 | CASSSTGFQTEAFF | TGTGCCAGCAGCTCAACAGGGTTTCAAACTGAAGCTTTCTTT
NA | TRBJ1-6 | once | TRBV30 | CAWSVRRESPLHF | TGTGCCTGGAGTGTACGTAGGGAGTCACCCCTCCACTTT
NA | TRBJ2-6 | NA | TRBV18 | CASTGDFITGANVLTF | TGTGCCAGCACGGGGGACTTCATTACTGGGGCCAACGTCCTGACTTTC
NA | TRBJ1-5 | NA | TRBV29-1 | CSVAENSNQPQHF | TGCAGCGTCGCAGAAAATAGCAATCAGCCCCAGCATTTT
NA | TRBJ1-2 | NA | TRBV28 | CASRSDSYGYTF | TGTGCCAGCAGGTCGGACAGCTATGGCTACACCTTC
NA | TRBJ1-1 | few | TRBV5-1 | CASSLDRLNTEAFF | TGCGCCAGCAGCCTAGACAGGTTGAACACTGAAGCTTTCTTT
TRBD2 | TRBJ2-3 | NA | TRBV5-1 | CASSKGLARSRDTQYF | TGCGCCAGCAGCAAGGGACTAGCGAGGTCTCGGGATACGCAGTATTTT
NA | TRBJ1-1 | NA | TRBV7-9 | CASSFGSMNTEAFF | TGTGCCAGCAGCTTTGGGAGCATGAACACTGAAGCTTTCTTT
NA | TRBJ1-5 | NA | TRBV7-8 | CASSLGQVGVLNQPQHF | TGTGCCAGCAGCTTAGGTCAGGTAGGGGTCCTTAATCAGCCCCAGCATTTT
NA | TRBJ2-5 | NA | TRBV5-1 | CASSRGMTGDFQETQYF | TGCGCCAGCAGCCGGGGGATGACGGGGGACTTTCAAGAGACCCAGTACTTC
TRBD1 | TRBJ1-4 | NA | TRBV19 | CASSLRKTGTGRASNEKLFF | TGTGCCAGTAGTCTACGTAAGACCGGGACAGGGAGGGCCTCTAATGAAAAACTGTTTTTT
NA | TRBJ1-1 | NA | TRBV21-1 | CASSTINREANTEAFF | TGTGCCAGCAGCACAATTAACAGGGAAGCGAACACTGAAGCTTTCTTT
TRBD2 | TRBJ2-3 | NA | TRBV7-3 | CASNRGGSDTQYF | TGTGCCAGCAACCGCGGGGGTAGCGACACGCAGTATTTT
NA | TRBJ2-7 | NA | TRBV19 | CASSTPGETYYEQYF | TGTGCCAGTAGTACCCCAGGGGAGACGTACTACGAGCAGTACTTC
NA | TRBJ2-1 | NA | TRBV29-1 | CSVEWHNNEQFF | TGCAGCGTTGAGTGGCACAACAATGAGCAGTTCTTC
TRBD2 | TRBJ2-7 | NA | TRBV19 | CASRPRGTSYEQYF | TGTGCCAGCCGTCCCCGGGGGACTAGCTACGAGCAGTACTTC
NA | TRBJ2-7 | NA | TRBV19 | CASSSPRAPYEQYF | TGTGCCAGTAGTTCCCCGCGAGCCCCCTACGAGCAGTACTTC
TRBD1 | TRBJ1-4 | NA | TRBV4-2 | CASSQLGTGEGEKLFF | TGTGCCAGCAGCCAACTAGGGACAGGGGAGGGTGAAAAACTGTTTTTT
NA | TRBJ2-7 | NA | TRBV7-2 | CASSLLVGREQYF | TGTGCCAGCAGCTTATTAGTGGGGCGGGAGCAGTACTTC
NA | TRBJ1-1 | NA | TRBV7-6 | CASSYPYRDTLNTEAFF | TGTGCCAGCAGCTACCCCTACCGGGACACCTTGAACACTGAAGCTTTCTTT
NA | TRBJ1-4 | NA | TRBV29-1 | CSVPTGVNGEKLFF | TGCAGCGTCCCGACAGGCGTGAATGGTGAAAAACTGTTTTTT
NA | TRBJ1-1 | once | TRBV6-6 | CASSLRVTAEAFF | TGTGCCAGCAGCCTACGCGTAACGGCTGAAGCTTTCTTT
NA | TRBJ1-5 | NA | TRBV7-9 | CASSLPGNNQPQHF | TGTGCCAGCAGCCTGCCAGGGAACAATCAGCCCCAGCATTTT
TRBD2 | TRBJ2-5 | few | TRBV7-2 | CASSLGAGGPQTQYF | TGTGCCAGCAGCTTAGGAGCGGGGGGGCCTCAGACCCAGTACTTC
TRBD1 | TRBJ1-2 | NA | TRBV29-1 | CSVRDRGSYGYTF | TGCAGCGTTCGGGACAGGGGAAGCTATGGCTACACCTTC
NA | TRBJ2-2 | NA | TRBV7-2 | CASSSSAGELFF | TGTGCCAGCAGCTCTAGCGCCGGGGAGCTGTTTTTT
NA | TRBJ2-7 | NA | TRBV6-5 | CASSYSVSYEQYF | TGTGCCAGCAGTTATAGCGTATCCTACGAGCAGTACTTC
NA | TRBJ1-1 | once | TRBV7-3 | CASSPRLSLSSVLAYTEAFF | TGTGCCAGCAGCCCGCGATTAAGCTTATCGAGCGTCTTAGCTTACACTGAAGCTTTCTTT
NA | TRBJ1-1 | NA | TRBV18 | CASSSNRETLAFF | TGTGCCAGCTCATCAAATCGGGAGACTCTGGCTTTCTTT
NA | TRBJ2-7 | few | TRBV25-1 | CASSDRGNEQYF | TGTGCCAGCAGTGACAGGGGAAACGAGCAGTACTTC